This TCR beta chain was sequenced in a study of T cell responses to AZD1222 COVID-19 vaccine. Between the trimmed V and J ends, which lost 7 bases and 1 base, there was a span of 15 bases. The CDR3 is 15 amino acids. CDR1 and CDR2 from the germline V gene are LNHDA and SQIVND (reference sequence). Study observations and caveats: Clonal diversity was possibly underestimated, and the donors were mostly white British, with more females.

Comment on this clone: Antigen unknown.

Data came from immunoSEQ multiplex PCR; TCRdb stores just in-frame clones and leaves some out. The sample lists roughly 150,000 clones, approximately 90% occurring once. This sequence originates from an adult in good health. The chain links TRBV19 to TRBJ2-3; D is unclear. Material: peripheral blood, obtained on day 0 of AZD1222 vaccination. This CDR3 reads CASTLDLLGTDTQYF. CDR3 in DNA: TGTGCCAGTACGTTAGACCTCCTCGGCACAGATACGCAGTATTTT.